This is a list of T cell receptor beta chains from one sample in a study of T cell responses to AZD1222 COVID-19 vaccine. The protocol was immunoSEQ multiplex PCR, while the TCRdb copy is restricted to in-frame clones and leaves out a portion. This table has 100,000 or so clones, approximately 90% appearing once. Here the sequenced sample was peripheral blood, taken on day 0 of AZD1222 vaccination. These receptors all come from an adult in good health. Each CDR3 is given with its conserved first and last residue. D genes are given only for firm matches. For some rows the clone size is stated as once, few or many, or as a class when expanded; others skip it.

TRBJ2-1	TRBV19	-	14	-	TGTGCCAGTAGTGGCCGACTTTCGTACAATGAGCAGTTCTTC	CASSGRLSYNEQFF
TRBJ1-1	TRBV3-1/TRBV3-2	-	11	-	TGTGCCAGCAGCCGGAACACTGAAGCTTTCTTT	CASSRNTEAFF
TRBJ2-3	TRBV12-3/TRBV12-4	-	13	-	TGTGCCAGCAGTTGGTCGGGGTTAGATACGCAGTATTTT	CASSWSGLDTQYF
TRBJ2-7	TRBV11-3	-	15	-	TGTGCCAGCAGCTTAGGAAGGGGTGGAGGCTACGAGCAGTACTTC	CASSLGRGGGYEQYF
TRBJ1-6	TRBV15	-	15	-	TGTGCCACCAGCAGACCGGACGGAGATAATTCACCCCTCCACTTT	CATSRPDGDNSPLHF
TRBJ1-1	TRBV6-2/TRBV6-3	-	15	TRBD1	TGTGCCAGCAGTACCGCACAGGGGCCGGGCACTGAAGCTTTCTTT	CASSTAQGPGTEAFF
TRBJ1-1	TRBV4-3	many	17	-	TGCGCCAGCAGCCAAGATTCCGGGGGCTGGATGAACACTGAAGCTTTCTTT	CASSQDSGGWMNTEAFF
TRBJ1-5	TRBV19	-	15	-	TGTGCCAGTAGTATAGTTTCCGGGGCGGGACAGCCCCAGCATTTT	CASSIVSGAGQPQHF
TRBJ2-1	TRBV2	-	13	TRBD1	TGTGCCAGCAGTGAGGACAGGGGCTTCGAGCAGTTCTTC	CASSEDRGFEQFF
TRBJ2-7	TRBV19	-	17	-	TGTGCCAGTAGCGCAGGGTGGTTCGGTAGAGGCTCCTACGAGCAGTACTTC	CASSAGWFGRGSYEQYF
TRBJ1-4	TRBV7-3	-	18	TRBD1	TGTGCCAGCAGCCTAAGGGGGGACAGGGTCGTGTGTAATGAAAAACTGTTTTTT	CASSLRGDRVVCNEKLFF
TRBJ2-6	TRBV9	once	16	-	TGTGCCAGCAGCCCTAGCCTTAGCTCTGGGGCCAACGTCCTGACTTTC	CASSPSLSSGANVLTF
TRBJ1-1	TRBV28	-	11	-	TGTGCCAGCAGTAGGAACACTGAAGCTTTCTTT	CASSRNTEAFF
TRBJ1-4	TRBV7-2	-	15	TRBD1	TGTGCCAGCAGCTTCAAACCGGACAGGGTTGAAAAACTGTTTTTT	CASSFKPDRVEKLFF
TRBJ1-4	TRBV19	-	16	-	TGTGCCAGTAGTATAGCCCTCGGGGGAGCTAATGAAAAACTGTTTTTT	CASSIALGGANEKLFF
TRBJ1-1	TRBV27	-	14	-	TGTGCCAGCAGTTTAATCCGAGACAACACTGAAGCTTTCTTT	CASSLIRDNTEAFF
TRBJ1-1	TRBV6-2/TRBV6-3	-	12	-	TGTGCCAGCAGCAGAGCCAACACTGAAGCTTTCTTT	CASSRANTEAFF
TRBJ2-1	TRBV9	-	17	-	TGTGCCAGCAGCCCAACGGGGGACATGAACCTTTACAATGAGCAGTTCTTC	CASSPTGDMNLYNEQFF
TRBJ2-7	TRBV3-1/TRBV3-2	-	14	-	TGTGCCAGCAGCCAAACTAGTATTGCCTACGAGCAGTACTTC	CASSQTSIAYEQYF
TRBJ2-1	TRBV10-3	-	18	TRBD2	TGTGCCATCAGTGCGACTAGCGGGATGGGGGGCATCTACAATGAGCAGTTCTTC	CAISATSGMGGIYNEQFF
TRBJ1-4	TRBV4-1	-	13	-	TGCGCCAGCAGCCAGACAGGATGGGAAAAACTGTTTTTT	CASSQTGWEKLFF